This T cell receptor beta chain was sequenced during a study of blood T cell repertoires in COVID-19. The table came from immunoSEQ multiplex PCR; TCRdb's copy has only in-frame clones and leaves some out. The table shows around 400,000 clones, with around 87% occurring only once. Trimming stripped 3 bases from V and 8 bases from J, with 16 bases between. CDR1 is SGHDN, CDR2 FVKESK, per germline. The CDR3 extends over 14 amino acids. This sequence was found in a woman aged 55-70 years with COVID-19, enrolled during active disease. V and J are TRBV14 and TRBJ1-2; D is possibly TRBD1 (5 bases). Sequencing was performed on peripheral blood. The CDR3: CASSHLDSVWGYTF. In nucleotides, the CDR3 is TGTGCCAGCAGCCACCTAGACAGCGTATGGGGCTACACCTTC.